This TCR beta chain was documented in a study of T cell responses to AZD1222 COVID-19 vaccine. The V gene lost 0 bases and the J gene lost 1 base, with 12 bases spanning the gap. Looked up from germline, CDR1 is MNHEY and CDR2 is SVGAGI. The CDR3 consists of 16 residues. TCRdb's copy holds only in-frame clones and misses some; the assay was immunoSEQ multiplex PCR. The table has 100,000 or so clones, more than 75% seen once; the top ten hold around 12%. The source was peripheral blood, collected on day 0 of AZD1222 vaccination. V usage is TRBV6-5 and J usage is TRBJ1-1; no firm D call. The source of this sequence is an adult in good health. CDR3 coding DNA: TGTGCCAGCAGTTACTCGATCGGTACCCAGAACACTGAAGCTTTCTTT. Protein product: CASSYSIGTQNTEAFF.